Presented here are 2 T cell receptor beta chains from one specimen sequenced in a study of PD-1 blockade in classical Hodgkin lymphoma. Time point here: cycle 4 day 1 (C4D1), after around six weeks of nivolumab. Every patient relapsed after autologous stem cell transplantation, and brentuximab vedotin exposure varied. Assay: immunoSEQ multiplex PCR; the TCRdb copy retains only in-frame clones and omits some. The table records around 50,000 clones, around 74% of them present only once. The material sequenced was peripheral blood mononuclear cells (PBMCs), taken before the fourth cycle of nivolumab. The origin of the receptors is a human donor with classical Hodgkin lymphoma.

The chain joins TRBV2 to TRBJ1-4, with D maybe TRBD1 (6 bases). CDR3 length: 13 amino acids. V lost 6 bases and J lost 4, with 9 bases in between. The germline gives CDR1 SNHLY, CDR2 FYNNEI. The CDR3 DNA follows: TGTGCCAGCAGCGGGGGCATTAATGAAAAACTGTTTTTT. Its translation: CASSGGINEKLFF.

This chain joins TRBV6-5 and TRBJ2-3, with D unresolved. The CDR3 totals 15 residues. The ends were cut back, 2 bases at V and 0 bases at J, with 9 bases in the middle. Per germline, CDR1 MNHEY and CDR2 SVGAGI. CDR3 nucleotide sequence: TGTGCCAGCAGTTACCACTATCTAAGCACAGATACGCAGTATTTT. The encoded protein is CASSYHYLSTDTQYF.